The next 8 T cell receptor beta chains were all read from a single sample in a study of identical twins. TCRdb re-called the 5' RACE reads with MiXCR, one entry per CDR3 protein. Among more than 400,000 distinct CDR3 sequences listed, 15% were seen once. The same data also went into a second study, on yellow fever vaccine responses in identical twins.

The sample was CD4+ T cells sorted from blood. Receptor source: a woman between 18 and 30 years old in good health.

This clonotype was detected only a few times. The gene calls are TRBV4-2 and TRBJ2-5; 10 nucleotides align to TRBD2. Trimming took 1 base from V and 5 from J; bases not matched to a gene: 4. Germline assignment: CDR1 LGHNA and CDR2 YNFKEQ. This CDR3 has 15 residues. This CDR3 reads CASSQVGTSVETQYF. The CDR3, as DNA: TGTGCCAGCAGCCAAGTCGGGACTAGCGTGGAGACCCAGTACTTC.

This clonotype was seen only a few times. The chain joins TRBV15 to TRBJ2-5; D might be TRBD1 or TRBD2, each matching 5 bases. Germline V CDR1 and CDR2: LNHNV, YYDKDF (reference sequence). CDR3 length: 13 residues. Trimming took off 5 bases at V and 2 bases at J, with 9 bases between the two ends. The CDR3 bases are TGTGCCACCAGCGGGGGATTGCAAGAGACCCAGTACTTC. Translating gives CATSGGLQETQYF. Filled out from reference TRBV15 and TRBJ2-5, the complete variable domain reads DAMVIQNPRYQVTQFGKPVTLSCSQTLNHNVMYWYQQKSSQAPKLLFHYYDKDFNNEADTPDNFQSRRPNTSFCFLDIRSPGLGDTAMYLCATSGGLQETQYFGPGTRLLVL.

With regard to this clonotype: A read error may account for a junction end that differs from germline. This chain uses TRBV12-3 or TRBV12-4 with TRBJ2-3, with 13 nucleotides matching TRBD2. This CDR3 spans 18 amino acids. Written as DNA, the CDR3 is TGTACCAGCAGTCTCGGACTAGCGGGGGCCTCTAGCACAGATACGCAGTATTTT. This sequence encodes CTSSLGLAGASSTDTQYF.

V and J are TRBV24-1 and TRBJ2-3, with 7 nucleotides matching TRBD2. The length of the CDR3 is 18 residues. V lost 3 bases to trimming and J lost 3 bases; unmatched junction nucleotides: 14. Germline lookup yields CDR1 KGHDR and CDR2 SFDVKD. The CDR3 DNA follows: TGTGCCACCAGTGATCCTACCCGGAGTCGGGAGGCAACAGATACGCAGTATTTT. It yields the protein CATSDPTRSREATDTQYF.

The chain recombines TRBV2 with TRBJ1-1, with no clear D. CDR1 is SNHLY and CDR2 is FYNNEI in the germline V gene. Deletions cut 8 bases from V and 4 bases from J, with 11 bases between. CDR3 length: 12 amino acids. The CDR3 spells CASSGIGTEAFF. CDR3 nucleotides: TGTGCCAGCTCGGGGATCGGCACTGAAGCTTTCTTT. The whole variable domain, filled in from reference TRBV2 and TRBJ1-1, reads EPEVTQTPSHQVTQMGQEVILRCVPISNHLYFYWYRQILGQKVEFLVSFYNNEISEKSEIFDDQFSVERPDGSNFTLKIRSTKLEDSAMYFCASSGIGTEAFFGQGTRLTVV.

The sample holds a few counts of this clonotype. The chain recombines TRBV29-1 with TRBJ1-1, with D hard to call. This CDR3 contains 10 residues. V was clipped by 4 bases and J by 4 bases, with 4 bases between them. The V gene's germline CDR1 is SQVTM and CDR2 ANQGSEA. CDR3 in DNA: TGCAGCGTTGCTGTCACTGAAGCTTTCTTT. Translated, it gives CSVAVTEAFF.

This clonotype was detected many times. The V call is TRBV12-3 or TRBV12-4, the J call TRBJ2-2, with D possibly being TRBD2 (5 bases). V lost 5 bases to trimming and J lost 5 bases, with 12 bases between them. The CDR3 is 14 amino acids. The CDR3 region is CASSPTRLTGELFF. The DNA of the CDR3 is TGTGCCAGCAGTCCTACTCGACTAACCGGGGAGCTGTTTTTT.

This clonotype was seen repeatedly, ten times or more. As DNA, the CDR3 is TGTGCCAGCAGCACCGGACTAGCCTACAATGAGCAGTTCTTC. Protein: CASSTGLAYNEQFF. The genes are TRBV7-2 and TRBJ2-1; TRBD2 matches 7 bases. The V segment lost 5 bases and the J segment 2 bases; nucleotides outside the gene matches: 3. This CDR3 comprises 14 residues. Germline CDR1 and CDR2: SGHTA and FQGNSA.